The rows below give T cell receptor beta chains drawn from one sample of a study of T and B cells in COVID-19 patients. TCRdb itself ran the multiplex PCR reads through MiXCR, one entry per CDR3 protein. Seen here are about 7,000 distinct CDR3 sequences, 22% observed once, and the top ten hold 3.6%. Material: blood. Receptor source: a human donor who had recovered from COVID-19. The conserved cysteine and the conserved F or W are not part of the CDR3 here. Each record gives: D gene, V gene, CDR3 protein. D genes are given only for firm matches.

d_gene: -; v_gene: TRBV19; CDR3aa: ASGSSYEQY
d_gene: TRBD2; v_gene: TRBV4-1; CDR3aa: ASSQKAVTSGGYNEQF
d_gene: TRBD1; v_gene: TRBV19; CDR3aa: ASRDRGYEQY
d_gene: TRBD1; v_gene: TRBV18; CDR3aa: ASSPPGRQGIQPQH
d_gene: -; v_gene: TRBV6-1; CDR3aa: ASSAIGGPDTQY
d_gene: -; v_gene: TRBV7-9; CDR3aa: ASSTYTDTQY
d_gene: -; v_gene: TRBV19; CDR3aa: ASGARANTGELF
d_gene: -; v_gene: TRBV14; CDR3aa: ASSQARETQY
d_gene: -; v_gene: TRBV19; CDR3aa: ASSRPETNEQF
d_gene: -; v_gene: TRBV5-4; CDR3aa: ASSLAGSSYEQY
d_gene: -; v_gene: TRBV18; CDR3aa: ASSLGQTYEQY
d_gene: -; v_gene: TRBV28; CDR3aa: ASSLGGGAREAF
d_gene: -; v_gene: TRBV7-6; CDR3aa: ASSSGAGRNSGNTIY
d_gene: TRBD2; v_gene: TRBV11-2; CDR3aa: ASSLDSGGPDTQY
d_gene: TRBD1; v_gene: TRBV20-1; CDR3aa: SASPGQNLYGYT
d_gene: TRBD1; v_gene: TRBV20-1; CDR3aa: SASPTKQGVTDTQY
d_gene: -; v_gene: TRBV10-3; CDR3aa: AISEPRATKNTGELF
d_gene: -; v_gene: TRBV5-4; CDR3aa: ASSYTDTQY
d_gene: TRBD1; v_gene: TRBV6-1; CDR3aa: ASSPGTGSGELF
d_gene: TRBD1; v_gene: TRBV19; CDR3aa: ASSTRGLSNQPQH
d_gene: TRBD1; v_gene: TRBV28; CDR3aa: ASSMMTGTGSVKAETQY
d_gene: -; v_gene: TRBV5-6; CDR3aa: ASSFTGAKNIQY
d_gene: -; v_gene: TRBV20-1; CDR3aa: SARDGKGSENIQY
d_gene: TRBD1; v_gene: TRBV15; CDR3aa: ATQPRGQTSNQPQH
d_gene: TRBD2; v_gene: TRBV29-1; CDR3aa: SVGWGGYEQY
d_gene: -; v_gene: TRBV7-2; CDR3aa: ASSLGREVEQY
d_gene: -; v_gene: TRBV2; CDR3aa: ASSEATRGGSPLH
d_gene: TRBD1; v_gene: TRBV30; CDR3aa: AWKAGTGTNYGYT
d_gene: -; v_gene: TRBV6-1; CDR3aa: ASSWTRNNEQF
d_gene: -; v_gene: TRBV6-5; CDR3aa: ASSESDGMNTEAF
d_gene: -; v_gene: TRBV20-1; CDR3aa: SAAETGTSHNEQF
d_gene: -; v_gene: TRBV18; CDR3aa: ASSLQSDYGYT
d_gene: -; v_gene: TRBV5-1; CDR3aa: ASSPQGTYGYT
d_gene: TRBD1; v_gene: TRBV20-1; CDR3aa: SAEDRGKSYEQY
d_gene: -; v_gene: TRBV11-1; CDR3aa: ASSLAPWWI
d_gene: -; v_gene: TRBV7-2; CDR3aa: ASSFGQRNSPLH
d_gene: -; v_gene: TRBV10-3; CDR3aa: AIGEGRDNSPLH
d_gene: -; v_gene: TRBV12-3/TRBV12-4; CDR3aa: ASSLGNTEAF
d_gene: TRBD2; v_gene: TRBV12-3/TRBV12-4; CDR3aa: ASSSGGGSGANVLT
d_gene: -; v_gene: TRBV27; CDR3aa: ASSLYVVDSPLH
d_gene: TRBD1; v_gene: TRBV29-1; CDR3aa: SAWGQGRNSPLH
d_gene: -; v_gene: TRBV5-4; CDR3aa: ASSRTAAGREKLF